Below, 17 T cell receptor beta chains from the same sample are listed, as sequenced in a study of early T cells in non-severe SARS-CoV-2 infection. Each CDR3 protein gets one entry after TCRdb re-called the 5' RACE reads with MiXCR. The sample records about 26,000 distinct CDR3 sequences, roughly 4.6% being singletons. The sequenced material came from whole blood. These receptors were collected from an adult who was a healthcare worker with PCR-confirmed SARS-CoV-2 infection or an uninfected control (not recorded which).

This clonotype was counted ten times or more. The chain combines TRBV7-3 with TRBJ2-3, with D tentatively TRBD2 (6 bases). This CDR3 has 13 amino acids. Germline loops: CDR1 SGHTA, CDR2 FQGTGA. V gave up 8 bases and J gave up 0 bases, with 9 bases separating them. The DNA for the CDR3 is TGTGCCAGCCGGAGGGCCAGCACAGATACGCAGTATTTT. Translating gives CASRRASTDTQYF.

This clonotype has only a few counts. This chain uses TRBV12-3 or TRBV12-4 with TRBJ1-2, with unresolved D. The CDR3 has 15 residues. V lost 0 bases and J lost 7, with 15 bases in between. The DNA for the CDR3 is TGTGCCAGCAGTTTAGCACTCGGATTATTGGGTGGCTACACCTTC. This sequence encodes CASSLALGLLGGYTF.

This clonotype was detected ten times or more. This chain uses TRBV10-3 with TRBJ2-1, with 8 bases fitting TRBD2. Trimming at V came to 2 bases and at J to 0 bases, leaving 3 bases not matched to a gene. This CDR3 has 16 amino acids. The germline gives CDR1 ENHRY, CDR2 SYGVKD. CDR3 in amino acids: CAISEASGSSYNEQFF. The DNA of the CDR3 is TGTGCCATCAGTGAGGCTAGCGGGTCCTCCTACAATGAGCAGTTCTTC.

This clonotype turned up a few times. The chain carries TRBV10-1 and TRBJ2-3; 7 positions agree with TRBD2. Germline values: CDR1 WNHNN, CDR2 SYGVQD (reference sequence). Losses at the gene ends were 6 bases for V and 2 bases for J; bases not matched to a gene: 8. The CDR3 extends over 15 amino acids. CDR3: CASRASGELTDTQYF. CDR3 DNA sequence: TGCGCCAGCAGAGCCAGCGGGGAACTCACAGATACGCAGTATTTT.

The chain recombines TRBV6-2 or TRBV6-3 with TRBJ2-1; D not resolved. The germline V gene encodes CDR1 MNHEY and CDR2 SVGEGT. V was cut by 0 bases and J by 9 bases, with 12 bases left in between. The CDR3 spans 14 residues. The CDR3 coding sequence is TGTGCCAGCAGTTACTCGCCAGCTACGGGTGAGCAGTTCTTC. Its protein product is CASSYSPATGEQFF.

This clonotype was seen at least ten times. The V call is TRBV6-2 or TRBV6-3, the J call TRBJ2-7, with D possibly being TRBD1 (6 bases). The germline V gene encodes CDR1 MNHEY and CDR2 SVGEGT. The CDR3 spans 13 residues. V was trimmed by 6 bases and J by 0 bases, leaving 9 bases between them. This chain's CDR3 is CASSQDSSYEQYF. The DNA for the CDR3 is TGTGCCAGCAGCCAGGACAGCTCCTACGAGCAGTACTTC.

The J gene is TRBJ1-1, the V gene TRBV20-1; D is possibly TRBD1 (6 bases). This CDR3 region has 14 residues. The germline V gene has CDR1 DFQATT and CDR2 SNEGSKA (reference sequence). V lost 1 base and J lost 1, with 10 bases in between. The CDR3 DNA reads as TGCAGTGCTAGAGGGGGGGGCTGGAACACTGAAGCTTTCTTT. The encoded protein is CSARGGGWNTEAFF.

The rearrangement links TRBV29-1 to TRBJ1-1; D gene ambiguous. Germline CDR1 SQVTM, CDR2 ANQGSEA. The CDR3 has 12 residues. V was cut by 7 bases and J by 3 bases, with 12 bases left in between. The CDR3 loop is CSGHGFDTEAFF. The CDR3 DNA reads TGCAGCGGACACGGGTTCGACACTGAAGCTTTCTTT.

This clonotype was seen repeatedly, ten times or more. This sequence joins TRBV4-1 and TRBJ2-4; D could derive from TRBD1 or TRBD2 (5 bases each). The CDR3 has 20 residues. V was cut by 2 bases and J by 0 bases, with 23 bases left in between. The V gene's germline CDR1 is MGHRA and CDR2 YSYEKL. CDR3 sequence reads: CASSQYRDPSEGLAKNIQYF. DNA for the CDR3: TGCGCCAGCAGCCAATATAGGGACCCATCAGAGGGATTAGCCAAAAACATTCAGTACTTC.

There are many counts of this clonotype. The rearrangement joins TRBV6-5 to TRBJ2-5, with D tentatively TRBD2 (5 bases). This CDR3 has 14 amino acids. Trimming removed 0 bases at V and 1 base at J, with 6 bases between. Germline CDR1 is MNHEY and CDR2 is SVGAGI. The CDR3 reads CASSYSGGQETQYF. DNA for the CDR3: TGTGCCAGCAGTTACTCAGGAGGCCAAGAGACCCAGTACTTC.

This clonotype occurred a few times. The chain uses TRBV5-6 and TRBJ1-4; D call uncertain. V was shortened by 2 bases and J by 4 bases, with 15 bases between the two germline ends. The CDR3 has 16 residues. Germline V gene data show CDR1 as SGHDT and CDR2 as YYEEEE. CDR3 loop: CASSLLDDHINEKLFF. CDR3 sequence (DNA): TGTGCCAGCAGCTTATTGGATGATCACATTAATGAAAAACTGTTTTTT.

Judged by abundance, this clonotype is medium-sized. The chain couples TRBV5-1 to TRBJ1-2, with 9 bases matching TRBD1. CDR1 and CDR2 (germline): SGHRS, YFSETQ. V shed 0 bases and J 2 bases; nucleotides not matched to a gene: 5. The CDR3 consists of 16 residues. The CDR3 reads CASSLVGQGWNYGYTF. CDR3 in DNA: TGCGCCAGCAGCTTGGTGGGACAGGGCTGGAACTATGGCTACACCTTC.

This clonotype was picked up many times. The chain carries TRBV5-5 and TRBJ1-5, with D unclear. The CDR3 has 13 residues. CDR1 SGHKS and CDR2 YYEKEE come from the germline V gene (reference sequence). Trimming took off 3 bases at V and 0 bases at J, with 4 bases between the two ends. The CDR3 nucleotides are TGTGCCAGCAGCTACCTTAGCAATCAGCCCCAGCATTTT. Translating it yields CASSYLSNQPQHF.

This rearrangement joins TRBV29-1 to TRBJ2-2; tentatively, D is TRBD1 or TRBD2 (7 bases each). V was pared by 5 bases and J by 0 bases, with 16 bases between. The germline V gene has CDR1 SQVTM and CDR2 ANQGSEA. CDR3 size: 16 residues. CDR3 in DNA: TGCAGCGTTTCCCGGGGGGACAGCGCGAACACCGGGGAGCTGTTTTTT. Encoded protein: CSVSRGDSANTGELFF.

On this clonotype: A much larger clone differs by one base, so this may be a read error. The chain recombines TRBV7-8 with TRBJ2-5; 15 nucleotides match TRBD2. Germline assignment: CDR1 SGHVS and CDR2 FQNEAQ. The CDR3 is made up of 19 amino acids. The CDR3 is CASSATGTSGGLFQGTQYF. DNA for the CDR3: TGTGCCAGCAGCGCGACCGGGACTAGCGGGGGGCTCTTCCAAGGGACCCAGTACTTC.

In this sample, this clonotype turned up many times. This chain connects TRBV21-1 to TRBJ1-6; TRBD1 reflects the table's D call only, with no check against the DNA. TRBV21-1 is labeled a pseudogene. This CDR3 is built from 16 residues. CDR3 residues: CASSRPVEGGSSPLHF. DNA of the CDR3: TGTGCCAGCAGCCGCCCAGTAGAAGGGGGAAGTTCACCCCTCCACTTT.

This clonotype was seen repeatedly, ten times or more. The V and J genes are TRBV5-1 and TRBJ2-5; 9 nucleotides line up with TRBD2. V dropped 0 bases and J dropped 2; count of bases not matched to a gene: 5. Germline values: CDR1 SGHRS, CDR2 YFSETQ. This CDR3 has 16 residues. For the CDR3, the DNA is TGCGCCAGCAGCTTGGAAGTAGCGGGGGCTCAAGAGACCCAGTACTTC. Translating it yields CASSLEVAGAQETQYF.